Shown below are 5 T cell receptor beta chains from a single sample sequenced in a study of T cells in Graves' hyperthyroidism and ophthalmopathy. There were TCR beta CDR3 regions amplified from RNA transcripts. The HTBI primer set served for first-round RT-PCR of the TCR CDR3. One entry per CDR3 protein, called by TCRdb with MiXCR from the multiplex PCR reads. The sample yields about 620,000 distinct CDR3 sequences, 15% to 20% seen once. Sequencing was carried out using blood. These receptors were collected from a woman in her 30s with Graves' hyperthyroidism.

A remark on this clonotype: The junction departs from the called germline gene at one end, perhaps through a read error. This chain uses TRBV7-9 with TRBJ2-5; D is unresolved. Germline-derived CDR1 and CDR2 are SEHNR and FQNEAQ (reference sequence). The CDR3 runs to 14 residues. The CDR3 DNA sequence: TGTGCCGGCAGAGCTTCCCCTCTTGCGGAGACCCAGTACTTC. It encodes CAGRASPLAETQYF.

This CDR3 is CASGRGGGTEAFF. CDR3 DNA sequence: TGTGCCAGCGGAAGGGGGGGAGGGACTGAAGCTTTCTTT. The V call is TRBV9, the J call TRBJ1-1; tentatively, D is TRBD1 (6 bases). The CDR3 spans 13 residues. Between the trimmed V and J ends, which lost 7 bases and 5 bases, there was a span of 15 bases. Germline V CDR1 and CDR2: SGDLS, YYNGEE.

This clonotype was counted only a few times. CDR3 protein: CASSVLGVSYNEQFF. Written as DNA, the CDR3 is TGTGCCAGCAGCGTCCTGGGAGTCTCCTACAATGAGCAGTTCTTC. The chain couples TRBV9 to TRBJ2-1; a possible D gene is TRBD2 (5 bases). The CDR3 sequence is 15 residues long. V was cut by 2 bases and J by 0 bases, with 9 bases left in between. CDR1 SGDLS and CDR2 YYNGEE come from the germline V gene.

About this clonotype: This may be a read error, as it is one base from a much larger clone. The rearrangement uses TRBV7-9 and TRBJ2-1; 12 nucleotides match TRBD2. V was pared by 4 bases and J by 3 bases, with 7 bases of the junction left unmatched. The CDR3 extends over 17 amino acids. Per germline, CDR1 SEHNR and CDR2 FQNEAQ (reference sequence). This CDR3 reads CASSSRTSGTCYNEQFF. The CDR3 DNA reads as TGTGCCAGCAGCTCCCGGACTAGCGGGACTTGCTACAATGAGCAGTTCTTC.

This rearrangement joins TRBV3-1 to TRBJ2-5; 7 bases match TRBD1. Trimming cost V 4 bases and J 3 bases; bases outside gene matches: 5. Germline-derived CDR1 and CDR2 are LGHDT and YNNKEL (reference sequence). The CDR3 consists of 14 residues. CDR3 residues: CASSLRGTEETQYF. The CDR3 coding sequence is TGTGCCAGCAGCCTGCGTGGGACAGAAGAGACCCAGTACTTC.